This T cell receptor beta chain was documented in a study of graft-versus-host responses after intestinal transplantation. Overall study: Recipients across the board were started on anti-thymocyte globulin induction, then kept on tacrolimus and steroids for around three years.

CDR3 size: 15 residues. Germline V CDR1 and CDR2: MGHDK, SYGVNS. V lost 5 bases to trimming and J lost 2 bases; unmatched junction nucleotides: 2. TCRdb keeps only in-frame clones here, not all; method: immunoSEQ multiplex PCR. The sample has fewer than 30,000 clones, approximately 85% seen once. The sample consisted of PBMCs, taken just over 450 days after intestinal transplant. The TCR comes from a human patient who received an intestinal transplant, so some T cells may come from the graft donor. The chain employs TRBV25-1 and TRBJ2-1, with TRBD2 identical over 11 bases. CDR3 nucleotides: TGTGCCAGCAGTCAGACTAGCGGGGCCTACAATGAGCAGTTCTTC. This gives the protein CASSQTSGAYNEQFF. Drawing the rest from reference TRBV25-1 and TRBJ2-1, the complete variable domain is EADIYQTPRYLVIGTGKKITLECSQTMGHDKMYWYQQDPGMELHLIHYSYGVNSTEKGDLSSESTVSRIRTEHFPLTLESARPSHTSQYLCASSQTSGAYNEQFFGPGTRLTVL.